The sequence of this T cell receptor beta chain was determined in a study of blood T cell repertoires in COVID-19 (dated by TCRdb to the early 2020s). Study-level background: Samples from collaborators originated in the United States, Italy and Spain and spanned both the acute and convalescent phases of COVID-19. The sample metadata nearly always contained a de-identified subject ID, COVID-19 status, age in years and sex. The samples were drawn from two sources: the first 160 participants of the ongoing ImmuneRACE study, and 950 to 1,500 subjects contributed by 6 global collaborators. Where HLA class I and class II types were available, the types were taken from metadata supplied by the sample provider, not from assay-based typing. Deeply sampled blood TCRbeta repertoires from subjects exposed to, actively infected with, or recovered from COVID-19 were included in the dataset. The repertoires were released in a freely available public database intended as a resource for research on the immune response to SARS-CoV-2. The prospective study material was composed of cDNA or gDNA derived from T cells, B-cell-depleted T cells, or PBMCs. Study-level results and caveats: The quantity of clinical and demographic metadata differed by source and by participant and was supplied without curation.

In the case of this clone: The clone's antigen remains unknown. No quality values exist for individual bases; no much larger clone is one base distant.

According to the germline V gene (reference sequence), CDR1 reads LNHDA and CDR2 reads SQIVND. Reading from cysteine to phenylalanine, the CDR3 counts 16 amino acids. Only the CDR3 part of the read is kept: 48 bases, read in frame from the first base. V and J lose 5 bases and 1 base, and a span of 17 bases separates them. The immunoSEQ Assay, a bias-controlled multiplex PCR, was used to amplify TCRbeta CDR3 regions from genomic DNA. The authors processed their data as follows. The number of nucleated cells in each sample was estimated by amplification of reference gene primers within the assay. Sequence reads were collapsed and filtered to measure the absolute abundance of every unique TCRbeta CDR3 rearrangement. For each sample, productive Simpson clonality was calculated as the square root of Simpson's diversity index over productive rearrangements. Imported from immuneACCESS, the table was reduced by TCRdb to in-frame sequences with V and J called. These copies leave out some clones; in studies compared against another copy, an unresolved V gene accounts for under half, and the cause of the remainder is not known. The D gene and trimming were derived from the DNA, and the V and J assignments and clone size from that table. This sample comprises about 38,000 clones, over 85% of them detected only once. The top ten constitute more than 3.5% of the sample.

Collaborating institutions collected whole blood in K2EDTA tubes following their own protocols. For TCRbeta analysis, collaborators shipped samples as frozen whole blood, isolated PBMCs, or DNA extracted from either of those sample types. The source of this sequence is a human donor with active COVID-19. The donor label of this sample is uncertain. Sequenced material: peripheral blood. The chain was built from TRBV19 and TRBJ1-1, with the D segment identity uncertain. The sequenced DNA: TGTGCCAGTAGTGTACGGCTTAGCCGGGGGAACACTGAAGCTTTCTTT. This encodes CASSVRLSRGNTEAFF.